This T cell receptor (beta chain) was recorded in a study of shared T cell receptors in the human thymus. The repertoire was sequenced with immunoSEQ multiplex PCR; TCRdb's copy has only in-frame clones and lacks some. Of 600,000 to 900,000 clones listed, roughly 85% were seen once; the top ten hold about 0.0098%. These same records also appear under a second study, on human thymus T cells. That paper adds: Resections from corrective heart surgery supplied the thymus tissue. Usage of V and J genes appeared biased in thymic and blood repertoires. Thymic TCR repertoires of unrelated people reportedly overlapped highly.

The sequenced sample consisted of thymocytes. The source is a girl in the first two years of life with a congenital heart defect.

CDR3 residues: CASSERQSPYEKLFF. CDR3 DNA: TGTGCCAGCAGTGAAAGACAGAGTCCTTATGAAAAACTGTTTTTT. V gene TRBV25-1 combines with J gene TRBJ1-4, with D maybe TRBD1 (5 bases). CDR3 size: 15 residues. Trimming removed 2 bases at V and 6 bases at J, with 13 bases between. Per the germline V gene, CDR1 is MGHDK and CDR2 is SYGVNS.